This T cell receptor beta chain emerged from a study of CD8+CD57+ T cells in acquired aplastic anemia. The overall study: Quantities of DNA derived from sorted CD4+ and CD8+ cells averaged 3.2 ug. The study obtained about 10 million reads on average for CD4+ cells from healthy donors.

Profiling that covered TCR beta VDJ and CDR3 relied on genomic DNA as its template. One entry per CDR3 protein results from TCRdb running MiXCR on the reads. The sample records some 200,000 distinct CDR3 sequences, roughly 33% being singletons. V was shortened by 4 bases and J by 3 bases, with 13 bases between the two germline ends. Germline CDR1 SGHTA, CDR2 FQGNSA. The CDR3 is made up of 15 amino acids. Sequenced: sorted CD4+, CD8+, or CD8+CD57+ T cells (not recorded which) from PBMCs. The source is a human donor in good health, serving as a control. The chain couples TRBV7-2 to TRBJ1-3; tentatively, D is TRBD1 (5 bases). This CDR3 is CASSSRVMGGNTIYF. The CDR3, as DNA: TGTGCCAGCAGCTCCAGGGTTATGGGTGGAAACACCATATATTTT.